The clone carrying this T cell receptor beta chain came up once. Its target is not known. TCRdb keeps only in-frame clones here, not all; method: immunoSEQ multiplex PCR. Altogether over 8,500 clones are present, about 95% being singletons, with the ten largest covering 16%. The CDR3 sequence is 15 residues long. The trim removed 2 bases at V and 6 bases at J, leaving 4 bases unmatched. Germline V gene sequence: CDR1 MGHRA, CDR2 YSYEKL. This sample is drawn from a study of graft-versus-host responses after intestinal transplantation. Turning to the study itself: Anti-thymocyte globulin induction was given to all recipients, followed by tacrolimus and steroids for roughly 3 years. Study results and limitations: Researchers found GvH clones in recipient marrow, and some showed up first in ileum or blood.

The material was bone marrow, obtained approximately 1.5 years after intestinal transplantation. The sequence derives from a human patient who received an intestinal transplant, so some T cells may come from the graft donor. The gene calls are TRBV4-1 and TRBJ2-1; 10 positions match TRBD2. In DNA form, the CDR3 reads TGCGCCAGCAGCCAAACTCTAGCGGGAGTCAATGAGCAGTTCTTC. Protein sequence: CASSQTLAGVNEQFF.